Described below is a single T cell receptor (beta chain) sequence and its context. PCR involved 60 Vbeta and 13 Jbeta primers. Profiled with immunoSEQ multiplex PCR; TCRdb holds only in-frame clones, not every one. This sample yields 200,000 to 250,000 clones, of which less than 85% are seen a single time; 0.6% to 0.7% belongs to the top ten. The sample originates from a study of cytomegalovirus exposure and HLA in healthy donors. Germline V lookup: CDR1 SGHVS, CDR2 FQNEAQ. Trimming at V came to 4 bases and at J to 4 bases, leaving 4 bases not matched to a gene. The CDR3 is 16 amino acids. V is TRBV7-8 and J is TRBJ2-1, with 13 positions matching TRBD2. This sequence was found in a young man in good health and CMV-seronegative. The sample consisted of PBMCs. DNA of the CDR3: TGTGCCAGCAGCTCAGGGACTAGCGGGACTTACAATGAGCAGTTCTTC. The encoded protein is CASSSGTSGTYNEQFF.